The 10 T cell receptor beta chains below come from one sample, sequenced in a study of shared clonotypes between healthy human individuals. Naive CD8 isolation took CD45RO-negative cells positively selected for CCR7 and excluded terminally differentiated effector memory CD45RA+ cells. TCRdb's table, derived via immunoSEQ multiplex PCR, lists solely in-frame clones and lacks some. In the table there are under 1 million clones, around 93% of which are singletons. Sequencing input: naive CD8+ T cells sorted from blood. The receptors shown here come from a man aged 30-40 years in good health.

CDR3 in DNA: TGCGCCAGCAGCGAAACCCCAAATGAGCAGTTCTTC. It specifies CASSETPNEQFF. The chain couples TRBV4-1 to TRBJ2-1; D remains ambiguous. CDR1 is MGHRA, CDR2 YSYEKL, per germline. The V end was cut by 5 bases, the J end by 7 bases, with 9 bases between. The CDR3 spans 12 residues.

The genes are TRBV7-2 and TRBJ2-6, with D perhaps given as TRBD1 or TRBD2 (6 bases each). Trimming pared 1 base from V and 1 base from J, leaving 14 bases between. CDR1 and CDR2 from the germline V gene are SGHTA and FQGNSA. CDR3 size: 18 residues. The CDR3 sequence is CASSLVGGLKSGANVLTF. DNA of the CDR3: TGTGCCAGCAGCTTAGTGGGGGGCTTAAAGTCTGGGGCCAACGTCCTGACTTTC. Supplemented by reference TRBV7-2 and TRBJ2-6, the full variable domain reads GAGVSQSPSNKVTEKGKDVELRCDPISGHTALYWYRQSLGQGLEFLIYFQGNSAPDKSGLPSDRFSAERTGGSVSTLTIQRTQQEDSAVYLCASSLVGGLKSGANVLTFGAGSRLTVL.

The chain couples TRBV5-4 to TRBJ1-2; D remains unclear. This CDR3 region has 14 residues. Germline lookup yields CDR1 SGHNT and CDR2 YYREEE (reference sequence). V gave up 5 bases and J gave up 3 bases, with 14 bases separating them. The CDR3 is CASSWGGIDYGYTF. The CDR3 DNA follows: TGTGCCAGCAGTTGGGGAGGGATCGACTATGGCTACACCTTC.

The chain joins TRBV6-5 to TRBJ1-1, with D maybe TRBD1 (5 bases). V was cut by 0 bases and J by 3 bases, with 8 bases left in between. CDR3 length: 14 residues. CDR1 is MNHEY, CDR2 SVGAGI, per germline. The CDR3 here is CASSYSGGDTEAFF. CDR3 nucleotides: TGTGCCAGCAGTTACTCGGGGGGGGACACTGAAGCTTTCTTT.

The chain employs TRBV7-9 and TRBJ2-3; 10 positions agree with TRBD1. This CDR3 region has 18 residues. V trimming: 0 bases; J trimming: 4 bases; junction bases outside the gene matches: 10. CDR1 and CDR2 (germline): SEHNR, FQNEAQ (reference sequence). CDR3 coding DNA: TGTGCCAGCAGCTTAGCCCCCGGGACAGGGGTAGTTGCAGATACGCAGTATTTT. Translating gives CASSLAPGTGVVADTQYF.

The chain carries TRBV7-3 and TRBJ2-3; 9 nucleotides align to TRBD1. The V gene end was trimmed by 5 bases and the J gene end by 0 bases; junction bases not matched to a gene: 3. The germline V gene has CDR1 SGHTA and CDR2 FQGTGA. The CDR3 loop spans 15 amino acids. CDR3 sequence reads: CASSPQGASTDTQYF. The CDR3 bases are TGTGCCAGCAGCCCACAGGGGGCTAGCACAGATACGCAGTATTTT.

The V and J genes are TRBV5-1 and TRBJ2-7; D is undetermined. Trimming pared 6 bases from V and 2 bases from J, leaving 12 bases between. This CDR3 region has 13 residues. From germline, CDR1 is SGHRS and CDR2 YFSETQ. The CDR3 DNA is TGCGCCAGCAAGATCCACTCGACCTACGAGCAGTACTTC. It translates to CASKIHSTYEQYF.

In nucleotides, the CDR3 is TGTGCCATCAGTGGACAGGGGGCGTCTAACGAGCAGTACTTC. Translating gives CAISGQGASNEQYF. This chain joins TRBV10-3 and TRBJ2-7; TRBD1 matches at 10 bases. Germline V gene lookup returns CDR1 ENHRY and CDR2 SYGVKD. This CDR3 contains 14 residues. With 4 bases clipped from V and 5 bases from J, the junction kept 5 bases outside the gene matches.

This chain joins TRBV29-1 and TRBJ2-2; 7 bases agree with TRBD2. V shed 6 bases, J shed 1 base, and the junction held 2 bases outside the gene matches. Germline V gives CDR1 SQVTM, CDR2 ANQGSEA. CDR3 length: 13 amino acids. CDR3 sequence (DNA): TGCAGCGTAGGACTAGAGAACACCGGGGAGCTGTTTTTT. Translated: CSVGLENTGELFF.

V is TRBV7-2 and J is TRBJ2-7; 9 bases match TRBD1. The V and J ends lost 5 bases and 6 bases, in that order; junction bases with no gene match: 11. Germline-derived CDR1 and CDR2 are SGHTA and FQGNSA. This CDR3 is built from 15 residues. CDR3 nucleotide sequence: TGTGCCAGCAGCCCAACAGGGGGCTTAGCTGCCGAGCAGTACTTC. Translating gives CASSPTGGLAAEQYF.